Listed below are T cell receptor beta chains from one sample, sequenced in a study of blood T cell repertoires in COVID-19. This table comes from immunoSEQ multiplex PCR, and its TCRdb copy is limited to in-frame clones, with some not included. Altogether about 670,000 clones are present, approximately 90% being singletons, with the ten largest covering under 0.3%. Sequencing input: peripheral blood. The receptors stem from a woman aged 18-35 years with acute or convalescent COVID-19. CDR3s leave out the opening cysteine and the closing phenylalanine or tryptophan.

V gene	J gene	CDR3 length	CDR3 protein
TRBV7-6	TRBJ2-2	13	ASSPGTGSTGELF
TRBV7-2	TRBJ2-7	10	ASSFLSYEQY
TRBV30	TRBJ2-7	14	AWSGLGAQGGYEQY
TRBV9	TRBJ1-2	12	ASSVNRGNYGYT
TRBV4-2	TRBJ1-2	13	ASSQLTGAGYGYT
TRBV20-1	TRBJ2-5	14	SASNPGLALVGTQY
TRBV4-3	TRBJ2-7	15	ASSQDRLANTVREQY
TRBV30	TRBJ2-3	12	AWRVRGTADTQY
TRBV9	TRBJ1-2	12	ASSVQTGDYGYT
TRBV5-1	TRBJ2-7	12	ASSLEGTPYEQY
TRBV4-3	TRBJ1-1	12	ASSQGRMNTEAF
TRBV18	TRBJ2-6	14	ASSPQTASGANVLT